The following is a T cell receptor beta chain sequence with its context. The sample originates from a study of blood T cell repertoires in COVID-19. Germline CDR1 reads SGHRS; CDR2 reads YFSETQ. With 1 base clipped from V and 7 bases from J, the junction kept 2 bases outside the gene matches. The CDR3 length is 13 residues. Assay used: immunoSEQ multiplex PCR; TCRdb lists only in-frame clones, some missing. The sample shows approximately 230,000 clones, 80% to 90% of them seen only once. The TCR comes from a man of 80 years or more with acute or convalescent COVID-19. The chain combines TRBV5-1 with TRBJ2-1; TRBD1 agrees at 7 bases. Sequenced sample: peripheral blood. CDR3 region: CASSLTGVNEQFF. The CDR3 coding sequence is TGCGCCAGCAGCTTGACAGGGGTTAATGAGCAGTTCTTC. The variable domain in full, completed from reference TRBV5-1 and TRBJ2-1, reads KAGVTQTPRYLIKTRGQQVTLSCSPISGHRSVSWYQQTPGQGLQFLFEYFSETQRNKGNFPGRFSGRQFSNSRSEMNVSTLELGDSALYLCASSLTGVNEQFFGPGTRLTVL.